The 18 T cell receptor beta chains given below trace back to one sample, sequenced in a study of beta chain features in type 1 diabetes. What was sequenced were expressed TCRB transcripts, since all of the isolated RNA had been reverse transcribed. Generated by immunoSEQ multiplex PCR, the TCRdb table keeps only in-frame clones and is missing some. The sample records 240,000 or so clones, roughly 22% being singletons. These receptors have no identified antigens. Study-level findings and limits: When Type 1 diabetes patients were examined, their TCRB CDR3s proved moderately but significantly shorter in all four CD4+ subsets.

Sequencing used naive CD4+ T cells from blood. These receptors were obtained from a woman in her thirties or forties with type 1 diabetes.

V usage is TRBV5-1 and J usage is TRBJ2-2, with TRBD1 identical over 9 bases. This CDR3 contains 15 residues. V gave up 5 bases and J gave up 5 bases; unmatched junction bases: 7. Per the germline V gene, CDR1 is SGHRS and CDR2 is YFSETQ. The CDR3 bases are TGCGCCAGCAGGCAGGGGACAGGGATAACCGGGGAGCTGTTTTTT. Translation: CASRQGTGITGELFF.

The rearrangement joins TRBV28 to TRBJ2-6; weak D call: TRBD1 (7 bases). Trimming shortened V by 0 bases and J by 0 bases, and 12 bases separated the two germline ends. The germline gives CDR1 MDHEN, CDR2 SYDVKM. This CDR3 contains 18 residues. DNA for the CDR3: TGTGCCAGCAGTTTATGGCAGGGGGGAAACTCTGGGGCCAACGTCCTGACTTTC. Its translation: CASSLWQGGNSGANVLTF.

As DNA, the CDR3 is TGTGCCTGGAAGCTAGCGGGAGCCGGGGAGCTGTTTTTT. Encoded protein: CAWKLAGAGELFF. V and J are TRBV30 and TRBJ2-2; 10 bases match TRBD2. Trimming removed 4 bases from V and 6 bases from J; junction bases left unmatched: 2. Germline V gene lookup returns CDR1 GTSNPN and CDR2 SVGIG (reference sequence). The CDR3 loop spans 13 amino acids.

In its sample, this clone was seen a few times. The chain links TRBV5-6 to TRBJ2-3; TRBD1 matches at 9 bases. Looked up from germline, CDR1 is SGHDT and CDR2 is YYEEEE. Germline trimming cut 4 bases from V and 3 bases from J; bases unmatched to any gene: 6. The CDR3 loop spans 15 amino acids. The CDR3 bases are TGTGCCAGCAGCGACACAGGGGGCGCGACAGATACGCAGTATTTT. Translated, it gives CASSDTGGATDTQYF.

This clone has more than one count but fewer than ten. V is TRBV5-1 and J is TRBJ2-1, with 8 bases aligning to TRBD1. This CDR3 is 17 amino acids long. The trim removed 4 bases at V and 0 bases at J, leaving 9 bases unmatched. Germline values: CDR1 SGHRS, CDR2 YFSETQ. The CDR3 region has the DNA TGCGCCAGCAGCCAAAAGACAGGGGAAAACTCCTACAATGAGCAGTTCTTC. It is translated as CASSQKTGENSYNEQFF.

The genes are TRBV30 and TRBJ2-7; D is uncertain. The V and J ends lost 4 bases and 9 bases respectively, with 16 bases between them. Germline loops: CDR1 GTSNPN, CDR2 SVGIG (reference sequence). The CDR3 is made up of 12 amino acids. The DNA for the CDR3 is TGTGCCTGGAAGATTGATCCCCAGGCGCAGTACTTC. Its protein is CAWKIDPQAQYF.

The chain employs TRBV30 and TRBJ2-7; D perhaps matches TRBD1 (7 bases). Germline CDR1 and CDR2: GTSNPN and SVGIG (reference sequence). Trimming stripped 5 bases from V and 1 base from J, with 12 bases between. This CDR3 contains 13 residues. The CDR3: CAWGRGESYEQYF. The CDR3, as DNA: TGTGCCTGGGGCAGGGGGGAGTCCTACGAGCAGTACTTC.

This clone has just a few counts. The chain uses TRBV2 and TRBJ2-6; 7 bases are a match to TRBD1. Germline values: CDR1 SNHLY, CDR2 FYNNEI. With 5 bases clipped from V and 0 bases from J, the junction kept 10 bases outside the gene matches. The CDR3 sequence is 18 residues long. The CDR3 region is CASSLNRGGGSGANVLTF. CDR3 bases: TGTGCCAGCAGTCTAAACAGGGGCGGTGGCTCTGGGGCCAACGTCCTGACTTTC.

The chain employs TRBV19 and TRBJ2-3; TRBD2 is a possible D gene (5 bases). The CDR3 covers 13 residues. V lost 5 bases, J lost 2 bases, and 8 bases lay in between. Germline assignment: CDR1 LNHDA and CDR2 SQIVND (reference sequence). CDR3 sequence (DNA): TGTGCCAGTAGTGACGGGGACACAGATACGCAGTATTTT. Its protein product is CASSDGDTDTQYF.

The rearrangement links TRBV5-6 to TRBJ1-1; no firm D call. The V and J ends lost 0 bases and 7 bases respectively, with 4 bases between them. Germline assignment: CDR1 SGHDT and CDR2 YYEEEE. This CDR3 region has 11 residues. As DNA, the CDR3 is TGTGCCAGCAGCTTGGTTCATGAAGCTTTCTTT. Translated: CASSLVHEAFF. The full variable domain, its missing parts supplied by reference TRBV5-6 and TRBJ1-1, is DAGVTQSPTHLIKTRGQQVTLRCSPKSGHDTVSWYQQALGQGPQFIFQYYEEEERQRGNFPDRFSGHQFPNYSSELNVNALLLGDSALYLCASSLVHEAFFGQGTRLTVV.

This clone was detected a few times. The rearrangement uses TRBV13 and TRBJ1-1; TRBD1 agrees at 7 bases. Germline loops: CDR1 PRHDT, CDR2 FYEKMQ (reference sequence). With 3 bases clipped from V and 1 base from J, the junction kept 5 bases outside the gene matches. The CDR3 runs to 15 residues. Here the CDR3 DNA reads TGTGCCAGCAGCTTCTCGGACAGGCGGAACACTGAAGCTTTCTTT. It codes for CASSFSDRRNTEAFF.

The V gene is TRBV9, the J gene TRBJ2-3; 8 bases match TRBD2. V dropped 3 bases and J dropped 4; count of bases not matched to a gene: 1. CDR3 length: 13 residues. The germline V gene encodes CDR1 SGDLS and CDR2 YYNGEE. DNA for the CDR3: TGTGCCAGCAGCGACGGGGGGGCAGATACGCAGTATTTT. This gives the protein CASSDGGADTQYF.

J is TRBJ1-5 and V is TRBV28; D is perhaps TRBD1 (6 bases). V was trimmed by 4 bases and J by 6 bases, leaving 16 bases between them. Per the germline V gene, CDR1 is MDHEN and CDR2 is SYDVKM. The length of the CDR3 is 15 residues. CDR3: CASSSTHRVAQPQHF. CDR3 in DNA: TGTGCCAGCAGTTCTACTCACAGGGTAGCTCAGCCCCAGCATTTT.

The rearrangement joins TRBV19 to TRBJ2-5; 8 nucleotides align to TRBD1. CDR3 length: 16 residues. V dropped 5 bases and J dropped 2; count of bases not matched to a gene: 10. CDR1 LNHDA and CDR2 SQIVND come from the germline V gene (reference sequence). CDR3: CASSPDPGTGQETQYF. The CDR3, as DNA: TGTGCCAGTAGTCCCGATCCCGGGACAGGACAAGAGACCCAGTACTTC.

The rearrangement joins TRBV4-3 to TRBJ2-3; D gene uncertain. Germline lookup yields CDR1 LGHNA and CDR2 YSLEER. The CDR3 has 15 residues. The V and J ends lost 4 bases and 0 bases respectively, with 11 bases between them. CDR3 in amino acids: CASSLIATSTDTQYF. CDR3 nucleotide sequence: TGCGCCAGCAGCCTTATAGCTACTAGCACAGATACGCAGTATTTT.

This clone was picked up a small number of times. Here the CDR3 reads CASSQGLAGEETQYF. The CDR3 nucleotides read TGCGCCAGCAGCCAAGGGCTAGCGGGAGAGGAGACCCAGTACTTC. V gene TRBV4-1 combines with J gene TRBJ2-5, with TRBD2 identical over 10 bases. CDR3 size: 15 residues. After removal of 1 base from V and 5 bases from J, the junction contained 4 bases not matched to a gene. Germline V gives CDR1 MGHRA, CDR2 YSYEKL.

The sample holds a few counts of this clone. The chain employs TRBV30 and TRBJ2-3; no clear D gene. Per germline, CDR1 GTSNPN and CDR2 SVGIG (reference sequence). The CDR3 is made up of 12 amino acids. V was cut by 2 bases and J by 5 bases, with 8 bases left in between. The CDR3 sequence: CAWSKTGDTQYF. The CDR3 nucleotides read TGTGCCTGGAGTAAGACGGGAGATACGCAGTATTTT.

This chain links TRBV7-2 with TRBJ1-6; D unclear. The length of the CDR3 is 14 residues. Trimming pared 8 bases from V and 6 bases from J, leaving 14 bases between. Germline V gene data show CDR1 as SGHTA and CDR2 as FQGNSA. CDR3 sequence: CASELERANSPLHF. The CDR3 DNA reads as TGTGCCAGCGAACTTGAGAGGGCTAATTCACCCCTCCACTTT.